This T cell receptor (beta chain) appears in the sequencing data of a study of regulatory T cells in long-lasting Graves disease. Overall study context: The study enrolled newly diagnosed Graves' patients on antithyroid drugs under 3 months.

Construction of the TCR beta libraries employed iRepertoire HTBI primers in conjunction with Arm-PCR of CDR3 regions. From the multiplex PCR reads, TCRdb called clonotypes with MiXCR, one entry per CDR3 protein. The sample lists 350,000 to 450,000 distinct CDR3 sequences; around 16% were seen once. This clonotype was counted only a few times. Its cognate antigen is unknown. CDR1 is KGHSH, CDR2 LQKENI, per germline. With 3 bases removed from V and 4 bases from J, the gap between germline ends came to 15 bases. This CDR3 contains 16 residues. Overall study findings and caveats: Newly diagnosed disease favored TRBV20-1 and TRBJ2-1 over persistent disease.

Time point here: newly diagnosed GD, antithyroid drugs for less than 3 months. PBMC-extracted RNA yielded the TCR library. This sample also belongs to another study, concerning T cells in Graves' hyperthyroidism and ophthalmopathy. According to that study: The study used the HTBI primer set for a first-round RT-PCR of the TCR CDR3. A model using 13 V-J features told ophthalmopathy apart from stable hyperthyroidism.

This sequence originates from a woman in her forties with Graves disease. The V gene is TRBV18, the J gene TRBJ2-2; D may be TRBD1 or TRBD2 (5 bases each). Material: peripheral blood mononuclear cells (PBMCs), obtained at new diagnosis, from a patient treated with antithyroid drugs. The CDR3 reads CASSPLRDHLTGELFF. The CDR3 DNA sequence: TGTGCCAGCTCACCGCTCCGGGACCACCTCACCGGGGAGCTGTTTTTT.